This T cell receptor beta chain is from a study of blood T cell repertoires in COVID-19. Study context: Specimens from acute and convalescent COVID-19 originated in the United States, Italy and Spain. PBMCs, B-cell-depleted T cells, or T cells were the source of the cDNA or gDNA that made up the material.

The ends lost 8 bases at V and 0 bases at J; junction bases unmatched: 6. The CDR3 contains 14 residues. Germline V gene lookup returns CDR1 MNHEY and CDR2 SVGAGI. How the authors handled the data: Estimation of nucleated cell counts was performed using reference gene primer amplification. The repertoire was sequenced with immunoSEQ multiplex PCR; TCRdb's copy has only in-frame clones and lacks some. V, J and clone size are those of that table, while D and trimming were read from the DNA. The data show 300,000 to 400,000 clones, approximately 90% seen once. This receptor was taken from a woman aged 30 to 39 with COVID-19, enrolled during active disease. The genes are TRBV6-5 and TRBJ1-2; 7 nucleotides align to TRBD1. The sample taken for sequencing was peripheral blood. In DNA form, the CDR3 reads TGTGCCAGCTGGGACAGACATCCTAACTATGGCTACACCTTC. It translates to CASWDRHPNYGYTF.